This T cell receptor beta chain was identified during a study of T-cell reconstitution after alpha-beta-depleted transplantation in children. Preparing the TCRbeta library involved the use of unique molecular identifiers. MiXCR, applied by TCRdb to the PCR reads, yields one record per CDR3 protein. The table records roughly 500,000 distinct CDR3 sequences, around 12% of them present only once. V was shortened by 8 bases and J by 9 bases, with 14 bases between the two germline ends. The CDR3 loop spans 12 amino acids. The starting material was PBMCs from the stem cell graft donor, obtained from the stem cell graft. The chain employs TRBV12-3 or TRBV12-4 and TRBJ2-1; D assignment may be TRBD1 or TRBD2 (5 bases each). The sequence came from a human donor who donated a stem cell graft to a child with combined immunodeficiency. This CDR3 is CASGAAGIEQFF. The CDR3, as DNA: TGTGCCAGCGGGGCCGCGGGTATTGAGCAGTTCTTC.